Reported below is one T cell receptor beta chain. The antigen is not known. The data stem from a study of T-cell memory formation after mild COVID-19. A 5'RACE reaction primed in the constant segment made cDNA libraries of TCR alpha and TCR beta, and these carried sample barcodes and UMIs. TCRdb processed the 5' RACE reads anew with MiXCR; each CDR3 protein has one entry. Seen here are about half a million distinct CDR3 sequences, about 18% observed once, and the top ten hold more than 9%. Germline V gene data show CDR1 as LGHDT and CDR2 as YNNKEL (reference sequence). CDR3 length equals 17 residues. After removal of 2 bases from V and 9 bases from J, the junction contained 11 bases not matched to a gene. Study-wide findings and caveats: Several responding clones turned up in pre-infection memory, indicating that cross-reactive memory may have taken part. Shrinking CD4+ clones were chiefly CM and EM; CD8+ ones were chiefly EMRA.

The rearrangement uses TRBV3-1 and TRBJ2-1, with 12 bases identical to TRBD2. The clonotype comes from an adult woman who had mild COVID-19 (a few samples of this study predate the infection). Cell type and time point are not known. Input material: PBMCs or a T cell subset sorted from them (not recorded which). The CDR3 loop reads CASSQIRLAGAPGEQFF. The CDR3 DNA follows: TGTGCCAGCAGCCAAATCCGACTAGCGGGAGCCCCGGGTGAGCAGTTCTTC.